Listed here are 8 T cell receptor beta chains from one sample, sequenced in a study of T-cell memory formation after mild COVID-19. TCRdb recomputed calls from the 5' RACE reads with MiXCR, one row per CDR3 protein. Here the sample spans around 310,000 distinct CDR3 sequences, 20% to 25% being singletons. The material sequenced was PBMCs or a T cell subset sorted from them (not recorded which). All receptors come from a man between 18 and 35 years old who had mild COVID-19 (a few samples of this study predate the infection). Cell type and time point are not known.

This clonotype was recorded a few times. The chain links TRBV6-2 or TRBV6-3 to TRBJ2-7, with 8 bases that match TRBD1. Germline V gene data show CDR1 as MNHEY and CDR2 as SVGEGT. With 7 bases clipped from V and 5 bases from J, the junction kept 10 bases outside the gene matches. The CDR3 runs to 14 residues. In DNA, the CDR3 is TGTGCCAGCACCTATACCGGGACAGGCCACGAGCAGTACTTC. This codes for CASTYTGTGHEQYF.

This clonotype was observed a few times. The gene calls are TRBV4-3 and TRBJ1-4; no firm D call. The CDR3 runs 15 residues. The V and J ends lost 3 bases and 6 bases respectively, with 14 bases between them. Germline V lookup: CDR1 LGHNA, CDR2 YSLEER. DNA of the CDR3: TGCGCCAGCAGCCAGTATTCGCCTTTAGATGAAAAACTGTTTTTT. The encoded protein is CASSQYSPLDEKLFF.

This clonotype was seen a few times. The chain joins TRBV7-9 to TRBJ2-7; no clear D. The CDR3 contains 11 residues. CDR1 is SEHNR and CDR2 is FQNEAQ in the germline V gene (reference sequence). V was pared by 1 base and J by 5 bases, with 3 bases between. The CDR3 loop is CASSLVHEQYF. Here the CDR3 DNA reads TGTGCCAGCAGCTTAGTTCACGAGCAGTACTTC.

This clonotype was seen more than once but under ten times. J is TRBJ2-2 and V is TRBV6-2 or TRBV6-3; 9 bases line up with TRBD1. CDR3 length: 19 amino acids. From germline, CDR1 is MNHEY and CDR2 SVGEGT. V trimming: 1 base; J trimming: 0 bases; junction bases outside the gene matches: 9. The CDR3 here is CASSYYLPRTGANTGELFF. The CDR3 DNA sequence: TGTGCCAGCAGTTACTACCTCCCTCGGACAGGGGCGAACACCGGGGAGCTGTTTTTT.

The chain couples TRBV5-1 to TRBJ2-5; 8 nucleotides line up with TRBD1. The CDR3 loop spans 14 amino acids. Germline lookup yields CDR1 SGHRS and CDR2 YFSETQ. Germline trimming cut 4 bases from V and 5 bases from J; bases unmatched to any gene: 7. DNA of the CDR3: TGCGCCAGCAGCCCTCGACAGGGGAGTGAGACCCAGTACTTC. It is translated as CASSPRQGSETQYF.

The rearrangement joins TRBV4-2 to TRBJ2-4, with 8 nucleotides matching TRBD2. This CDR3 spans 16 amino acids. V lost 3 bases and J lost 3; bases outside the gene matches: 7. The germline gives CDR1 LGHNA, CDR2 YNFKEQ. CDR3 nucleotide sequence: TGTGCCAGCAGCCACCGGGGGGGCCCAGACAAAAACATTCAGTACTTC. Translating gives CASSHRGGPDKNIQYF.

The chain is built from TRBV9 and TRBJ2-3, with D tentatively TRBD1 or TRBD2 (5 bases each). CDR3 length equals 17 residues. Trimming took 4 bases from V and 0 from J, leaving 18 bases between them. The germline V gene encodes CDR1 SGDLS and CDR2 YYNGEE. CDR3 coding DNA: TGTGCCAGCAGCATAACCCCCCCCGGGACCAGCACAGATACGCAGTATTTT. Translation: CASSITPPGTSTDTQYF. Full variable domain (missing parts from reference TRBV9 and TRBJ2-3): DSGVTQTPKHLITATGQRVTLRCSPRSGDLSVYWYQQSLDQGLQFLIQYYNGEERAKGNILERFSAQQFPDLHSELNLSSLELGDSALYFCASSITPPGTSTDTQYFGPGTRLTVL.

This clonotype was seen repeatedly, ten times or more. This chain uses TRBV5-6 with TRBJ2-7, with unresolved D. Germline CDR1 SGHDT, CDR2 YYEEEE. Trimming removed 0 bases at V and 4 bases at J, with 14 bases between. The CDR3 spans 15 residues. DNA of the CDR3: TGTGCCAGCAGCTTGGTCGCAGGTCTAGGGTACGAGCAGTACGTC. As protein: CASSLVAGLGYEQYV.